This entry lists 25 T cell receptor beta chains sequenced from one sample in a study of Ad26.COV2.S vaccination and SARS-CoV-2 variants. The treatment here: around 19 received Ad26.COV2.S at low or high dose, single or two shots; several received placebo; per-sample allocation not given. Collection of samples fell on day 63 after the first vaccine or placebo injection. This table comes from immunoSEQ multiplex PCR, and its TCRdb copy is limited to in-frame clones, with some not included. Of about 350,000 clones in the sample, around 84% were seen once. The specimen was peripheral blood, collected in a trial of Ad26.COV2.S vaccine versus placebo. The receptors originated from a person between 18 and 65 years old who received the Ad26.COV2.S COVID-19 vaccine or a placebo.

The rearrangement links TRBV25-1 to TRBJ2-7; D may be TRBD1 or TRBD2 (6 bases each). CDR1 and CDR2 from the germline V gene are MGHDK and SYGVNS. Trimming pared 4 bases from V and 7 bases from J, leaving 17 bases between. CDR3 length: 14 amino acids. The CDR3, as DNA: TGTGCCAGCAGTGCCGCCTGGGGGGCCCCGGAGCAGTACTTC. It translates to CASSAAWGAPEQYF.

The rearrangement joins TRBV5-5 to TRBJ2-3; D perhaps matches TRBD1 (6 bases). The CDR3 contains 16 residues. V was trimmed by 0 bases and J by 0 bases, leaving 11 bases between them. Germline CDR1 is SGHKS and CDR2 is YYEKEE (reference sequence). CDR3 sequence: CASSLVRTASTDTQYF. CDR3 in DNA: TGTGCCAGCAGCTTGGTCAGGACAGCTAGCACAGATACGCAGTATTTT.

This sequence joins TRBV6-6 and TRBJ2-5; the match to TRBD2 covers 7 bases. This CDR3 comprises 15 residues. Germline lookup yields CDR1 MNHNY and CDR2 SVGAGI (reference sequence). The trim removed 3 bases at V and 2 bases at J, leaving 6 bases unmatched. The CDR3 protein is CASSYYGGIQETQYF. DNA for the CDR3: TGTGCCAGCAGTTATTACGGGGGGATTCAAGAGACCCAGTACTTC.

The chain is built from TRBV2 and TRBJ2-2, with 8 positions matching TRBD2. Losses at the gene ends were 6 bases for V and 8 bases for J; bases not matched to a gene: 11. The CDR3 totals 15 residues. Germline loops: CDR1 SNHLY, CDR2 FYNNEI. CDR3 sequence: CASSVPSGGTGELFF. CDR3 DNA: TGTGCCAGCAGCGTCCCCAGCGGGGGTACGGGGGAGCTGTTTTTT.

The chain is built from TRBV7-9 and TRBJ1-1, with D possibly being TRBD1 (6 bases). Germline V gene lookup returns CDR1 SEHNR and CDR2 FQNEAQ (reference sequence). This CDR3 region has 17 residues. Trimming removed 7 bases from V and 5 bases from J, with 26 bases in between. CDR3 sequence reads: CASTKTQGLRGGTEAFF. CDR3 sequence (DNA): TGTGCCAGCACCAAAACACAGGGACTCCGTGGTGGGACTGAAGCTTTCTTT.

This chain joins TRBV11-2 and TRBJ2-3; D perhaps matches TRBD2 (6 bases). V lost 5 bases and J lost 6, with 12 bases in between. The CDR3 is made up of 13 amino acids. Looked up from germline, CDR1 is SGHAT and CDR2 is FQNNGV. This CDR3 reads CASSHGLTDTQYF. In nucleotides, the CDR3 is TGTGCCAGCAGCCATGGACTAACTGATACGCAGTATTTT.

The rearrangement joins TRBV4-3 to TRBJ1-5; TRBD1 is a possible D gene (5 bases). Germline V gene data show CDR1 as LGHNA and CDR2 as YSLEER. Trimming removed 6 bases at V and 0 bases at J, with 12 bases between. The CDR3 extends over 15 amino acids. The CDR3 DNA is TGCGCCAGCAGGCCGACAGTCTATAGCAATCAGCCCCAGCATTTT. Translation: CASRPTVYSNQPQHF.

The V and J genes are TRBV13 and TRBJ2-7, with TRBD2 identical over 11 bases. The CDR3 runs to 15 residues. Germline V lookup: CDR1 PRHDT, CDR2 FYEKMQ (reference sequence). Trimming at V came to 5 bases and at J to 0 bases, leaving 3 bases not matched to a gene. The DNA of the CDR3 is TGTGCCAGCAGCCCGGGACTAGCGGCCTCCTACGAGCAGTACTTC. The encoded protein is CASSPGLAASYEQYF.

CDR3 sequence: CASSQDLAGPTDTQYF. CDR3 DNA sequence: TGCGCCAGCAGCCAAGATCTTGCAGGACCCACAGATACGCAGTATTTT. The chain links TRBV4-3 to TRBJ2-3; D is unresolved. CDR1 and CDR2 from the germline V gene are LGHNA and YSLEER. Between the trimmed V and J ends, which lost 0 bases and 2 bases, there was a span of 12 bases. The CDR3 is 16 residues long.

V and J are TRBV7-9 and TRBJ1-5, with D possibly TRBD1 on 6 matching bases. Trimming removed 4 bases at V and 2 bases at J, with 15 bases between. The germline CDR1 and CDR2 sequences are SEHNR and FQNEAQ (reference sequence). The CDR3 contains 16 residues. CDR3 coding DNA: TGTGCCAGCAGCTCCTCGGGGGGCGGGGGCAATCAGCCCCAGCATTTT. As protein: CASSSSGGGGNQPQHF.

The chain recombines TRBV5-1 with TRBJ2-5; D might be TRBD2 (6 bases). The V end was cut by 4 bases, the J end by 5 bases, with 12 bases between. Germline values: CDR1 SGHRS, CDR2 YFSETQ. The CDR3 length is 13 residues. The DNA for the CDR3 is TGCGCCAGCAGCCCGGGAGTGGCGGAGACCCAGTACTTC. It is translated as CASSPGVAETQYF.

The chain links TRBV4-1 to TRBJ2-5; 9 bases line up with TRBD2. Germline V lookup: CDR1 MGHRA, CDR2 YSYEKL. V shed 8 bases, J shed 4 bases, and the junction held 11 bases outside the gene matches. This CDR3 comprises 15 residues. The CDR3 DNA follows: TGCGCCAGCCATAGGAATCCGGGACTAGCAGAGACCCAGTACTTC. Its translation: CASHRNPGLAETQYF.

The chain employs TRBV5-1 and TRBJ2-1; 13 bases are a match to TRBD2. The CDR3 is made up of 18 amino acids. Germline-derived CDR1 and CDR2 are SGHRS and YFSETQ. The V gene end was trimmed by 3 bases and the J gene end by 7 bases; junction bases not matched to a gene: 13. The CDR3 nucleotides read TGCGCCAGCAGCTCCCCAACCGGCGGGACTAGCGGGACAAATGAGCAGTTCTTC. It encodes CASSSPTGGTSGTNEQFF.

V gene TRBV6-1 combines with J gene TRBJ2-1; the D gene is possibly TRBD2 (5 bases). The CDR3 has 16 residues. Germline lookup yields CDR1 MNHNS and CDR2 SASEGT. Deletions cut 4 bases from V and 0 bases from J, with 13 bases between. The CDR3 region has the DNA TGTGCCAGCAGTGGAAGACGGGGAAGCTCCTACAATGAGCAGTTCTTC. The encoded protein is CASSGRRGSSYNEQFF.

This chain links TRBV7-2 with TRBJ1-1; TRBD1 might be the D (6 bases). The germline V and J ends were trimmed by 5 bases and 4 bases, with 17 bases remaining between them. The CDR3 runs to 15 residues. Per the germline V gene, CDR1 is SGHTA and CDR2 is FQGNSA. The CDR3 loop reads CASSPLGTGITEAFF. As DNA, the CDR3 is TGTGCCAGCAGCCCACTGGGCACAGGGATCACTGAAGCTTTCTTT.

The chain uses TRBV7-2 and TRBJ2-2, with TRBD2 matching 7 bases. The junction had 15 bases not matched to a gene; V was cut back by 1 base and J by 4 bases. Germline V gene sequence: CDR1 SGHTA, CDR2 FQGNSA. The CDR3 is 19 amino acids. The CDR3 bases are TGTGCCAGCAGCTTAGAGGTTTGGGGCGGGAGACGAAGCACCGGGGAGCTGTTTTTT. Its translation: CASSLEVWGGRRSTGELFF.

The chain recombines TRBV5-8 with TRBJ2-3; TRBD1 matches 7 bases. Per the germline V gene, CDR1 is SGHTS and CDR2 is YDEGEE. This CDR3 comprises 15 residues. With V trimmed by 2 bases and J by 2 bases, 5 bases remained unmatched. CDR3 in amino acids: CASSFSQGLTDTQYF. The CDR3 DNA is TGTGCCAGCAGCTTCTCACAGGGGCTCACAGATACGCAGTATTTT.

The chain links TRBV18 to TRBJ2-7; possibly TRBD2 for D (5 bases). V was shortened by 2 bases and J by 5 bases, with 13 bases between the two germline ends. Germline V gene data show CDR1 as KGHSH and CDR2 as LQKENI. The CDR3 is made up of 14 amino acids. CDR3 region: CASSPLGIGDEQYF. CDR3 bases: TGTGCCAGCTCACCATTAGGTATCGGGGACGAGCAGTACTTC. Full variable domain (missing parts from reference TRBV18 and TRBJ2-7): NAGVMQNPRHLVRRRGQEARLRCSPMKGHSHVYWYRQLPEEGLKFMVYLQKENIIDESGMPKERFSAEFPKEGPSILRIQQVVRGDSAAYFCASSPLGIGDEQYFGPGTRLTVT.

The chain recombines TRBV10-3 with TRBJ2-2, with 7 bases aligning to TRBD1. CDR1 is ENHRY, CDR2 SYGVKD, per germline. The CDR3 length is 14 residues. Trimming cost V 8 bases and J 1 base; bases outside gene matches: 4. The chain's CDR3 is CAIPDRENTGELFF. CDR3 nucleotides: TGTGCCATCCCCGACAGGGAGAACACCGGGGAGCTGTTTTTT.

The chain has TRBV2 and TRBJ1-5, with TRBD1 as a possible D gene (5 bases). Trimming cost V 1 base and J 1 base, with 11 bases left between them. CDR1 is SNHLY, CDR2 FYNNEI, per germline. This CDR3 has 16 residues. The CDR3 DNA reads TGTGCCAGCAGTGAAGTTACTCCAGGGAGCAATCAGCCCCAGCATTTT. Protein sequence: CASSEVTPGSNQPQHF. Filled out from reference TRBV2 and TRBJ1-5, the complete variable domain reads EPEVTQTPSHQVTQMGQEVILRCVPISNHLYFYWYRQILGQKVEFLVSFYNNEISEKSEIFDDQFSVERPDGSNFTLKIRSTKLEDSAMYFCASSEVTPGSNQPQHFGDGTRLSIL.

The chain combines TRBV18 with TRBJ2-7, with a possible D match to TRBD1 (6 bases). This CDR3 spans 12 amino acids. V lost 6 bases and J 1 base, leaving 7 bases between the germline ends. Germline V lookup: CDR1 KGHSH, CDR2 LQKENI. CDR3 coding DNA: TGTGCCAGCTCCGGACAGTCCTACGAGCAGTACTTC. Its translation is CASSGQSYEQYF.

The V gene is TRBV27, the J gene TRBJ1-4; TRBD1 matches at 7 bases. Unmatched junction bases numbered 9, after V lost 6 bases and J lost 5 bases. The CDR3 totals 15 residues. In germline, CDR1 is MNHEY, CDR2 SMNVEV (reference sequence). This chain's CDR3 is CASRLRQGPNEKLFF. For the CDR3, the DNA is TGTGCCAGCAGATTACGACAGGGACCAAATGAAAAACTGTTTTTT.

The J gene is TRBJ2-5, the V gene TRBV28, with 12 positions matching TRBD2. The CDR3 totals 16 residues. Unmatched junction bases numbered 5, after V lost 2 bases and J lost 4 bases. Germline CDR1 reads MDHEN; CDR2 reads SYDVKM. The CDR3 region has the DNA TGTGCCAGCAGTTTAGGACTAGCGGGATCGTTAGAGACCCAGTACTTC. Translation: CASSLGLAGSLETQYF.

This clone was seen only once. This chain uses TRBV2 with TRBJ1-3; TRBD1 matches at 11 bases. The V gene's germline CDR1 is SNHLY and CDR2 FYNNEI. After removal of 4 bases from V and 5 bases from J, the junction contained 7 bases not matched to a gene. The CDR3 runs to 16 residues. In DNA, the CDR3 is TGTGCCAGCAGTGCCTGGGGACAGGGGGAGAGAAACACCATATATTTT. Amino acid sequence: CASSAWGQGERNTIYF.

The chain links TRBV1 to TRBJ2-3; TRBD2, as called in the table, went unchecked against the DNA. TRBV1 is a documented pseudogene. The CDR3 is 18 residues long. CDR3 DNA sequence: TGCACCAGCAGCCCCGGGACTAGCGGGGGGGCGGGCACAGATACGCAGTATTTT. Its translation is CTSSPGTSGGAGTDTQYF.